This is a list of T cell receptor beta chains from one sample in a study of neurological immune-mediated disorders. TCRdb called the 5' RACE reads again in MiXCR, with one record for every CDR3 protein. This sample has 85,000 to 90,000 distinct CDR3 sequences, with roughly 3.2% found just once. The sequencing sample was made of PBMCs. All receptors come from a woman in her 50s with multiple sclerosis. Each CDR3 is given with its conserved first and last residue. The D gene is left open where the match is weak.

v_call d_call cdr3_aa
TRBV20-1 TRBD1 CSAGTGRETQYF
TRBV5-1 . CASSLEVGLKEQYF
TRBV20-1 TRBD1 CSARDTTGGWGYTF
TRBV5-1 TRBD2 CASSLGPRAGGTDTQYF
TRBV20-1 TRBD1 CSASDRGQLGNEQFF
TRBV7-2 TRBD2 CASSPPGAGGLSYEQYF
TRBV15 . CATGRGVGSINYGYTF
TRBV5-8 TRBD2 CASSQGLAPDTQYF
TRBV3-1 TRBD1 CASSWTGGDEQYF
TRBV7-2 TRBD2 CASSLGISGVEQFF
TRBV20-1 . CSASGGYGYTF
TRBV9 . CASSASGANTGELFF
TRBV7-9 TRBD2 CASSSGTSGGTYEQYF
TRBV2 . CASSYGRTGELFF
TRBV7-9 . CASSPRGGTSTDTQYF
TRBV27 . CASSGGWGRESTNEKLFF
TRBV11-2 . CASSSLQVIGETQYF
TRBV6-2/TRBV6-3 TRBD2 CASRQLAGMYNEQFF